In its sample, the clone carrying this T cell receptor (beta chain) was seen once. The data are from a study of identical twins. MiXCR, run by TCRdb on the 5' RACE reads, gives a single entry per CDR3 protein. Of 400,000 to 550,000 distinct CDR3 sequences in the sample, 22% are singletons; the top ten hold 0.8% to 1%. This same sample was also part of a study on T cells expressing NK-cell markers. That paper notes: Sorting was limited to alpha-beta TCR-expressing T cells with an anti-gamma-delta TCR antibody in several experiments.

The sequence derives from a woman younger than 30 in good health. The material sequenced was CD4+ T cells sorted from blood.

The CDR3: CSASRQREGTQYF. The CDR3 DNA sequence: TGCAGTGCTAGTAGACAGAGGGAAGGTACGCAGTATTTT. The chain has TRBV20-1 and TRBJ2-3; D tentatively reads TRBD1 or TRBD2 (5 bases each). CDR1 and CDR2 from the germline V gene are DFQATT and SNEGSKA (reference sequence). The V end lost 3 bases, the J end lost 8 bases, and 15 bases lay between the germline ends. CDR3 length: 13 residues.